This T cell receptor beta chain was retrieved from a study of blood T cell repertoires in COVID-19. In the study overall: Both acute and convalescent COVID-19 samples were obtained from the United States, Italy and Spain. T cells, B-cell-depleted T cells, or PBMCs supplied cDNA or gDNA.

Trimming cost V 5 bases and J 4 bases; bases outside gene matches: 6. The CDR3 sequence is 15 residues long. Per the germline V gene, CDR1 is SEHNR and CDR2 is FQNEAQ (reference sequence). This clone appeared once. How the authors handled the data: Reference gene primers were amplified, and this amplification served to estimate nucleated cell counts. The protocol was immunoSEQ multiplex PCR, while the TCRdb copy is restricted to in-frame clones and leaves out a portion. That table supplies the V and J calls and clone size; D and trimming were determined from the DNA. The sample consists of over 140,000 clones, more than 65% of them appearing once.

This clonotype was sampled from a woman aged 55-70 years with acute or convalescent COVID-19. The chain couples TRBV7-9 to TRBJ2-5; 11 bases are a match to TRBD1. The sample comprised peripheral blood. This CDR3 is CASSPPGTGGETQYF. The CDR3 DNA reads TGTGCCAGCAGCCCACCCGGGACAGGGGGAGAGACCCAGTACTTC.